The next 7 T cell receptor beta chains were all read from a single sample in a study of lymphopenia after photon versus proton radiotherapy. Sequencing used immunoSEQ multiplex PCR; TCRdb keeps in-frame clones, though not all of them. Here the sample spans approximately 150,000 clones, roughly nine tenths being singletons. The sample consisted of peripheral blood, taken from a patient treated with photon-based radiotherapy. The source of these receptors is a middle-aged man with gastric cancer.

V gene TRBV18 combines with J gene TRBJ2-5, with 10 bases aligning to TRBD2. The CDR3 loop spans 15 amino acids. In germline, CDR1 is KGHSH, CDR2 LQKENI. J was trimmed by 10 bases and V by 3 bases; bases with no gene match: 11. The CDR3, as DNA: TGTGCCAGCTCACCGGGGAGCGGGAGGGCCGAAAGCCAGTACTTC. It is translated as CASSPGSGRAESQYF.

V and J are TRBV27 and TRBJ2-7; the match to TRBD1 covers 10 bases. The CDR3 has 16 amino acids. The V segment lost 5 bases and the J segment 2 bases; nucleotides outside the gene matches: 9. The germline V gene has CDR1 MNHEY and CDR2 SMNVEV (reference sequence). DNA for the CDR3: TGTGCCAGCAGTCAGAGCGGGACAGGGGCACCCTACGAGCAGTACTTC. It encodes CASSQSGTGAPYEQYF.

The V and J genes are TRBV21-1 and TRBJ2-7; the D call of TRBD1 is as the table states it, not checked on the DNA. TRBV21-1 is termed a pseudogene. The CDR3 extends over 15 amino acids. The CDR3 is CASSKEPRATYEQYF. CDR3 bases: TGTGCCAGCAGCAAAGAACCCAGGGCCACCTACGAGCAGTACTTC.

The J gene is TRBJ2-1, the V gene TRBV28, with 7 bases aligning to TRBD2. V lost 3 bases to trimming and J lost 7 bases; unmatched junction nucleotides: 9. Germline lookup yields CDR1 MDHEN and CDR2 SYDVKM. The CDR3 loop spans 15 amino acids. CDR3 in DNA: TGTGCCAGCAGTTTCCTTCGACTAGCCCAGAATGAGCAGTTCTTC. This translates into CASSFLRLAQNEQFF.

This chain joins TRBV15 and TRBJ1-1; D gene uncertain. Germline V gives CDR1 LNHNV, CDR2 YYDKDF (reference sequence). The CDR3 extends over 14 amino acids. V dropped 4 bases and J dropped 10 bases, with 19 bases sitting between them. The CDR3 nucleotides read TGTGCCACCAGCATGGCCGAGCCAGAGTTGGGAGCTTTCTTT. This codes for CATSMAEPELGAFF.

As concerns this clone: This sample includes further DNA sequences coding for the same CDR3. This chain links TRBV5-1 with TRBJ2-7, with 7 bases fitting TRBD2. Per the germline V gene, CDR1 is SGHRS and CDR2 is YFSETQ. With V trimmed by 0 bases and J by 2 bases, 5 bases remained unmatched. CDR3 length equals 15 residues. Here the CDR3 reads CASSLEAGPTYEQYF. DNA for the CDR3: TGCGCCAGCAGCTTGGAAGCGGGACCTACCTACGAGCAGTACTTC.

The rearrangement joins TRBV29-1 to TRBJ2-7; D tentatively fits TRBD1 or TRBD2 (7 bases each). CDR1 is SQVTM and CDR2 is ANQGSEA in the germline V gene. Trimming took 2 bases from V and 4 from J, leaving 15 bases between them. This CDR3 is 14 amino acids long. The CDR3 loop is CSVELVQGGYEQYF. The CDR3 DNA reads TGCAGCGTTGAATTGGTTCAGGGGGGGTACGAGCAGTACTTC.